Included here is one TCR beta chain sequence, with context. The CDR3 has 11 amino acids. V lost 6 bases and J lost 3, with 8 bases in between. Germline CDR1 is SQVTM and CDR2 is ANQGSEA. The sample originates from a study of blood T cell repertoires in COVID-19. Study details: Samples representing acute and convalescent COVID-19 were sourced from the United States, Italy and Spain. In each case, the material was cDNA or gDNA derived from T cells, B-cell-depleted T cells, or PBMCs.

Original analysis: Reference gene primer amplification in the assay estimated nucleated cell counts. The method was immunoSEQ multiplex PCR; TCRdb's version includes in-frame clones alone and lacks a portion of them. Clone size and the V and J calls come from that table; the DNA yielded D and trimming. The data show 300,000 or so clones, 85% to 90% seen once. V and J are TRBV29-1 and TRBJ1-2; D uncertain. Sequenced sample: peripheral blood. This clonotype was obtained from a woman in her forties with acute or convalescent COVID-19. The CDR3, as DNA: TGCAGCGTATTATACTACTATGGCTACACCTTC. Protein sequence: CSVLYYYGYTF. The whole variable domain, remainder taken from reference TRBV29-1 and TRBJ1-2, is SAVISQKPSRDICQRGTSLTIQCQVDSQVTMMFWYRQQPGQSLTLIATANQGSEATYESGFVIDKFPISRPNLTFSTLTVSNMSPEDSSIYLCSVLYYYGYTFGSGTRLTVV.